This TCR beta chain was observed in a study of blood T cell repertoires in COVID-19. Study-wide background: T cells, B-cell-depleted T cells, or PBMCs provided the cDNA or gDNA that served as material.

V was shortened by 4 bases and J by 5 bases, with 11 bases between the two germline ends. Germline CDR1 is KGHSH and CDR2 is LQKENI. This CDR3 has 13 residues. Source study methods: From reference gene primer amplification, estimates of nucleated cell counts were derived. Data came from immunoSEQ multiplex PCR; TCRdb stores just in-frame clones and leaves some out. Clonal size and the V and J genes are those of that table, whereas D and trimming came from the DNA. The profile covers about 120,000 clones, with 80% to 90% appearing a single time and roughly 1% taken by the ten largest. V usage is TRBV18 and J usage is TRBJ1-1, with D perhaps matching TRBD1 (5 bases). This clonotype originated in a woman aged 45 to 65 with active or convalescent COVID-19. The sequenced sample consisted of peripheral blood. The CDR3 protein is CASSLSGGTEAFF. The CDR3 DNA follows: TGTGCCAGCTCACTCTCGGGGGGGACTGAAGCTTTCTTT.